This TCR beta chain came from a study of cytomegalovirus exposure and HLA in healthy donors. This clone was seen just once. Primers: 60 Vbeta forward and 13 Jbeta reverse. Here immunoSEQ multiplex PCR was the method, and the copy in TCRdb shows in-frame clones only, minus some. The sample lists roughly 190,000 clones; around four fifths were seen once. There are 14 residues in the CDR3. J gave up 4 bases and V 6 bases, and 7 bases lay outside the gene matches. Germline loops: CDR1 MDHEN, CDR2 SYDVKM. V and J are TRBV28 and TRBJ2-5; 8 bases align to TRBD2. The TCR comes from a female donor in good health and CMV-seronegative. The sequenced sample was PBMCs. The CDR3 region has the DNA TGTGCCAGCAGACTTAGCGGGACCGGAGAGACCCAGTACTTC. It yields the protein CASRLSGTGETQYF. Full variable domain (outside the CDR3, taken from reference TRBV28 and TRBJ2-5): DVKVTQSSRYLVKRTGEKVFLECVQDMDHENMFWYRQDPGLGLRLIYFSYDVKMKEKGDIPEGYSVSREKKERFSLILESASTNQTSMYLCASRLSGTGETQYFGPGTRLLVL.